The sequence of this T cell receptor beta chain was determined in a study of CD8 T cells in ankylosing spondylitis. Study-wide results and caveats: Clones tied to disease were said to be significantly enriched in matched ankylosing spondylitis synovial fluid. Past research had described some motif variants in reactive arthritis synovial fluid and blood. What seemed typical of ankylosing spondylitis blood was a TCR beta motif built from about 8 highly homologous variants.

A note on this clonotype: The antigen remains undetermined.

Trimming took 5 bases from V and 0 from J, leaving 20 bases between them. The V gene's germline CDR1 is SGHAT and CDR2 FQNNGV. The CDR3 sequence is 18 residues long. TCRdb fed the 5' RACE reads into MiXCR, producing one record per CDR3 protein. The table shows about 190,000 distinct CDR3 sequences, with 10% to 15% occurring only once. The sample consisted of blood, either unsorted or a sorted T cell fraction (not recorded which). The sequence came from a female donor with ankylosing spondylitis or in good health (not recorded which). The chain joins TRBV11-2 to TRBJ2-1; D perhaps matches TRBD1 (6 bases). CDR3 sequence (DNA): TGTGCCAGCAGCAAAGAGATCCTGACAGGAACCTCCTACAATGAGCAGTTCTTC. Protein: CASSKEILTGTSYNEQFF.